The 21 T cell receptor beta chains reported below all come from one sample, sequenced in a study of human T cells and chemical hapten exposure. The time point is: patch test 3, about 24 weeks after DPC sensitization. The treatment denotes: therapeutic diphenylcyclopropenone sensitization with weekly scalp DPC. TCRdb recomputed calls from the RACE reads with MiXCR, one row per CDR3 protein. The data hold about 84,000 distinct CDR3 sequences, with approximately 10% observed a single time. The specimen comprised whole blood, sampled in connection with sensitization to the hapten diphenylcyclopropenone (DPC). These receptors all come from a woman aged 45-65 years with alopecia areata. Some clones in this sample may be carry-over from other donors' samples.

This clonotype was observed at least ten times. J is TRBJ1-1 and V is TRBV29-1; D is ambiguous. The CDR3 spans 13 residues. The V end lost 4 bases, the J end lost 2 bases, and 11 bases lay between the germline ends. CDR1 and CDR2 from the germline V gene are SQVTM and ANQGSEA. This CDR3 is CSVVFGSNTEAFF. DNA for the CDR3: TGCAGCGTTGTCTTCGGAAGTAACACTGAAGCTTTCTTT.

This clonotype was counted at least ten times. The chain has TRBV5-1 and TRBJ2-5, with 12 bases fitting TRBD2. Germline values: CDR1 SGHRS, CDR2 YFSETQ. CDR3 length: 15 amino acids. V trimming: 4 bases; J trimming: 6 bases; junction bases outside the gene matches: 7. CDR3 in amino acids: CASSPRTSGEKTQYF. As DNA, the CDR3 is TGCGCCAGCAGCCCGCGGACTAGCGGGGAAAAGACCCAGTACTTC.

The V and J genes are TRBV29-1 and TRBJ1-2; D may be TRBD1 (5 bases). In germline, CDR1 is SQVTM, CDR2 ANQGSEA. CDR3 length equals 12 residues. The V and J ends lost 6 bases and 4 bases respectively, with 12 bases between them. CDR3 coding DNA: TGCAGCGTCGGGACGGAGCCCTATGGCTACACCTTC. This encodes CSVGTEPYGYTF.

This clonotype has a handful of counts. The chain uses TRBV30 and TRBJ2-7; D not resolved. Germline CDR1 and CDR2: GTSNPN and SVGIG (reference sequence). There are 14 residues in the CDR3. Trimming took off 7 bases at V and 2 bases at J, with 18 bases between the two ends. The CDR3 is CAFIGRSVPYEQYF. CDR3 bases: TGTGCCTTTATCGGGCGGTCCGTACCCTACGAGCAGTACTTC.

Ten or more counts support this clonotype. The chain uses TRBV11-2 and TRBJ2-2, with 12 bases fitting TRBD2. The CDR3 is 17 residues long. With V trimmed by 6 bases and J by 1 base, 6 bases remained unmatched. Germline CDR1 and CDR2: SGHAT and FQNNGV. CDR3 loop: CASRFGTSGRNTGELFF. The CDR3, as DNA: TGTGCCAGCAGGTTTGGGACTAGCGGGCGGAACACCGGGGAGCTGTTTTTT.

The genes are TRBV29-1 and TRBJ1-1, with D perhaps matching TRBD1 (6 bases). Germline CDR1 reads SQVTM; CDR2 reads ANQGSEA. V gave up 6 bases and J gave up 1 base, with 9 bases separating them. CDR3 length equals 12 residues. The CDR3 DNA sequence: TGCAGCGTGACCAGGGGGAACACTGAAGCTTTCTTT. Translated, it gives CSVTRGNTEAFF.

In nucleotides, the CDR3 is TGTGCCAGCCGACCACTGGTGGGGTACAATGAGCAGTTCTTC. Translating it yields CASRPLVGYNEQFF. The chain employs TRBV18 and TRBJ2-1, with no clear D. Trimming removed 8 bases from V and 4 bases from J, with 15 bases in between. In germline, CDR1 is KGHSH, CDR2 LQKENI. This CDR3 region has 14 residues. The full variable domain, in which reference TRBV18 and TRBJ2-1 provide the parts outside the CDR3, is NAGVMQNPRHLVRRRGQEARLRCSPMKGHSHVYWYRQLPEEGLKFMVYLQKENIIDESGMPKERFSAEFPKEGPSILRIQQVVRGDSAAYFCASRPLVGYNEQFFGPGTRLTVL.

In its sample, this clonotype was seen a few times. This rearrangement joins TRBV9 to TRBJ2-1; 9 bases line up with TRBD2. Trimming removed 3 bases from V and 8 bases from J; junction bases left unmatched: 12. Germline loops: CDR1 SGDLS, CDR2 YYNGEE. This CDR3 has 16 residues. The CDR3 DNA sequence: TGTGCCAGCAGCGGGCCAGGGGTAGCGGGGGAGGATGAGCAGTTCTTC. It translates to CASSGPGVAGEDEQFF.

This clonotype was seen at least ten times. The J gene is TRBJ1-5, the V gene TRBV15, with no clear D. CDR1 and CDR2 (germline): LNHNV, YYDKDF (reference sequence). Trimming left V 0 bases short and J 3 bases short, with 3 bases between. The CDR3 has 13 amino acids. This chain's CDR3 is CATSRDANQPQHF. DNA of the CDR3: TGTGCCACCAGCAGAGATGCCAATCAGCCCCAGCATTTT.

This clonotype was picked up many times. The V call is TRBV25-1, the J call TRBJ2-2; D not certain. Germline-derived CDR1 and CDR2 are MGHDK and SYGVNS. The CDR3 runs to 13 residues. V lost 8 bases, J lost 7 bases, and 14 bases lay in between. The CDR3 DNA sequence: TGTGCCAGCGGCCGGGCCCCGGTCGGGGAGCTGTTTTTT. Its protein is CASGRAPVGELFF.

The table lists this clonotype with many counts. V and J are TRBV30 and TRBJ2-5; 9 positions match TRBD2. In germline, CDR1 is GTSNPN, CDR2 SVGIG (reference sequence). CDR3 size: 14 residues. V shed 1 base, J shed 7 bases, and the junction held 7 bases outside the gene matches. The CDR3 DNA reads as TGTGCCTGGAGTGGACCGGGACTAGCAAGGACCCAGTACTTC. This translates into CAWSGPGLARTQYF.

The table lists this clonotype with many counts. The V and J genes are TRBV6-2 or TRBV6-3 and TRBJ2-2; 10 bases map to TRBD2. Germline CDR1 reads MNHEY; CDR2 reads SVGEGT. Losses at the gene ends were 6 bases for V and 4 bases for J; bases not matched to a gene: 5. The CDR3 is made up of 15 amino acids. The CDR3 protein is CASRRTSGVTGELFF. The CDR3 bases are TGTGCCAGCAGGAGGACTAGCGGAGTCACCGGGGAGCTGTTTTTT.

This clonotype appeared a few times. This rearrangement joins TRBV28 to TRBJ2-2, with D possibly being TRBD1 or TRBD2 (5 bases each). The germline V and J ends were trimmed by 11 bases and 1 base, with 14 bases remaining between them. Germline lookup yields CDR1 MDHEN and CDR2 SYDVKM. This CDR3 spans 14 amino acids. In nucleotides, the CDR3 is TGTGCCGTCGCAGGGACGCTGAACACCGGGGAGCTGTTTTTT. Encoded protein: CAVAGTLNTGELFF.

This clonotype was detected many times. This chain uses TRBV2 with TRBJ1-2, with a tentative D call TRBD1 (5 bases). V was cut by 7 bases and J by 6 bases, with 15 bases left in between. Germline V gene lookup returns CDR1 SNHLY and CDR2 FYNNEI. The CDR3 has 13 residues. For the CDR3, the DNA is TGTGCCAGCAATTCTCAGGGCCCCAATGGCTACACCTTC. Translating it yields CASNSQGPNGYTF. Looking up the rest from reference TRBV2 and TRBJ1-2 gives the full variable domain: EPEVTQTPSHQVTQMGQEVILRCVPISNHLYFYWYRQILGQKVEFLVSFYNNEISEKSEIFDDQFSVERPDGSNFTLKIRSTKLEDSAMYFCASNSQGPNGYTFGSGTRLTVV.

This clonotype was seen repeatedly, ten times or more. The CDR3 spells CASGTGVGEQYF. CDR3 bases: TGTGCCAGCGGAACAGGGGTTGGCGAGCAGTACTTC. This chain joins TRBV7-2 and TRBJ2-7; 7 positions agree with TRBD1. The CDR3 totals 12 residues. Germline CDR1 is SGHTA and CDR2 is FQGNSA. Unmatched junction bases numbered 7, after V lost 8 bases and J lost 6 bases.

This clonotype was observed a few times. V is TRBV11-3 and J is TRBJ2-3, with TRBD2 matching 12 bases. The CDR3 sequence is 16 residues long. The junction had 6 bases not matched to a gene; V was cut back by 3 bases and J by 5 bases. Per germline, CDR1 SGHNT and CDR2 YENEEA. In nucleotides, the CDR3 is TGTGCCAGCAGCTTCCGACTAGCGGGAGCGGGAGATACGCAGTATTTT. Protein product: CASSFRLAGAGDTQYF.

The chain is built from TRBV6-5 and TRBJ1-2, with D unresolved. Germline V CDR1 and CDR2: MNHEY, SVGAGI. The length of the CDR3 is 15 residues. V was cut by 5 bases and J by 8 bases, with 21 bases left in between. CDR3: CASSSQWIAGKGYTF. CDR3 DNA: TGTGCCAGCAGTAGCCAGTGGATAGCCGGGAAAGGCTACACCTTC.

The table lists this clonotype with a few counts. The chain joins TRBV12-3 or TRBV12-4 to TRBJ2-3, with D hard to call. CDR3 size: 11 residues. V was trimmed by 6 bases and J by 5 bases, leaving 6 bases between them. Written as DNA, the CDR3 is TGTGCCAGCAGCATGAAAGATACGCAGTATTTT. Protein product: CASSMKDTQYF.

Written as DNA, the CDR3 is TGTGCCAGCAGTGCCCAAGCCTACGAGCAGTACTTC. The encoded protein is CASSAQAYEQYF. The V and J genes are TRBV2 and TRBJ2-7; no definite D call. Germline CDR1 reads SNHLY; CDR2 reads FYNNEI. V was cut by 4 bases and J by 2 bases, with 6 bases left in between. The CDR3 has 12 residues.

There are many counts of this clonotype. V usage is TRBV19 and J usage is TRBJ2-3; 8 bases are a match to TRBD2. This CDR3 contains 16 residues. CDR1 is LNHDA, CDR2 SQIVND, per germline (reference sequence). Trimming removed 4 bases from V and 3 bases from J; junction bases left unmatched: 9. CDR3 amino acids: CASSTFSGIGTDTQYF. CDR3 bases: TGTGCCAGTAGTACGTTTAGCGGGATAGGTACAGATACGCAGTATTTT.

J is TRBJ2-1 and V is TRBV7-9; possible D gene TRBD2, 7 bases. V lost 4 bases, J lost 9 bases, and 25 bases lay in between. Germline lookup yields CDR1 SEHNR and CDR2 FQNEAQ (reference sequence). The CDR3 has 17 amino acids. CDR3 protein: CASSSPTSGGIEIEQFF. The CDR3 DNA reads as TGTGCCAGCAGCTCCCCAACCTCGGGGGGCATTGAGATTGAGCAGTTCTTC.